Ten or more counts support the clone carrying this T cell receptor (beta chain). The antigen is not known. CDR1 and CDR2 from the germline V gene are SGHKS and YYEKEE (reference sequence). V lost 0 bases and J 4 bases, leaving 6 bases between the germline ends. The length of the CDR3 is 13 residues. This specimen belongs to a study of spatial heterogeneity in lung cancer. Study-level results: The study found that expanded intratumoral alpha and beta TCR counts tracked tumor mutation counts.

Time point described: sample taken at primary tumor resection. The input material, whole RNA from tumor, nontumor lung or frozen PBMC, was sequenced unsorted. In the library, each TCR cDNA molecule bore its own unique molecular identifier. TCRdb analysed the 5' RACE reads with MiXCR anew, one entry per CDR3 protein. This table holds about 100,000 distinct CDR3 sequences, 4.4% found once. The sequencing used lung tumor tissue, collected at surgery. The rearrangement joins TRBV5-5 to TRBJ2-3; D is unresolved. The source is a male donor with early-stage non-small cell lung cancer. CDR3 in amino acids: CASSLDLPDTQYF. The CDR3, as DNA: TGTGCCAGCAGCTTGGATCTCCCAGATACGCAGTATTTT.